This T cell receptor (beta chain) was retrieved from a study of shared clonotypes between healthy human individuals. Study findings and constraints: Generation of non-shared clonotypes was less probable than generation of clonotypes shared by all four donors. Specimens sampled were limited to blood, with tissue repertoires likely differing. With a handful of donors compared, around 5% of naive CD4 clonotypes were shared.

There are 12 residues in the CDR3. Germline loops: CDR1 SEHNR, CDR2 FQNEAQ (reference sequence). V dropped 5 bases and J dropped 5 bases, with 9 bases sitting between them. Cells designated naive CD8 were CD45RO-negative and were positively selected for CCR7, with terminally differentiated effector memory CD45RA+ cells excluded. Repertoires were generated with immunoSEQ multiplex PCR, while TCRdb's copy carries only in-frame clones and drops some. Of 2 million to 2.5 million clones in the sample, around 96% were seen once. With respect to this clone: Its antigen is unknown. Other DNA sequences within the sample encode an identical CDR3.

Source material: naive CD8+ T cells sorted from blood. The chain combines TRBV7-9 with TRBJ1-1, with D uncertain. This clonotype was obtained from a man aged 18 to 29 in good health. CDR3 region: CASSGEGTEAFF. The CDR3 DNA reads TGTGCCAGCAGCGGGGAGGGAACTGAAGCTTTCTTT.